These 21 T cell receptor beta chains originate from one sample sequenced in a study of shared T cell receptors in the human thymus. TCRdb's copy holds only in-frame clones and misses some; the assay was immunoSEQ multiplex PCR. The table has about 660,000 clones, about 89% seen once. Separately, the same data were catalogued under a study of human thymus T cells.

The specimen sequenced was thymocytes. The receptors were gathered from a boy under two years old with a congenital heart defect.

This rearrangement joins TRBV28 to TRBJ1-2; maybe TRBD1 (6 bases). The V and J ends lost 4 bases and 8 bases respectively, with 26 bases between them. The length of the CDR3 is 17 residues. Looked up from germline, CDR1 is MDHEN and CDR2 is SYDVKM. Here the CDR3 reads CASSSSEGPRPQGGYTF. The CDR3 coding sequence is TGTGCCAGCAGTTCCTCCGAGGGACCACGTCCTCAGGGGGGCTACACCTTC.

V is TRBV10-3 and J is TRBJ2-7; 7 positions match TRBD2. The CDR3 runs to 15 residues. Unmatched junction bases numbered 7, after V lost 2 bases and J lost 3 bases. Germline assignment: CDR1 ENHRY and CDR2 SYGVKD. The CDR3 bases are TGTGCCATCAGTGAGGTGGGAGGGAAGAGCTACGAGCAGTACTTC. Protein: CAISEVGGKSYEQYF.

The chain employs TRBV10-3 and TRBJ2-7; D not resolved. V lost 8 bases, J lost 0 bases, and 5 bases lay in between. Germline-derived CDR1 and CDR2 are ENHRY and SYGVKD. The CDR3 loop spans 11 amino acids. The CDR3 protein is CAIQDSYEQYF. As DNA, the CDR3 is TGTGCCATCCAGGACTCCTACGAGCAGTACTTC.

The chain couples TRBV5-1 to TRBJ2-7; 9 bases align to TRBD2. After removal of 0 bases from V and 3 bases from J, the junction contained 7 bases not matched to a gene. This CDR3 is 16 amino acids long. CDR1 SGHRS and CDR2 YFSETQ come from the germline V gene. CDR3 loop: CASSLERASGNYEQYF. The CDR3 bases are TGCGCCAGCAGCTTGGAGAGGGCTAGCGGGAACTACGAGCAGTACTTC. The variable domain in full, completed from reference TRBV5-1 and TRBJ2-7, reads KAGVTQTPRYLIKTRGQQVTLSCSPISGHRSVSWYQQTPGQGLQFLFEYFSETQRNKGNFPGRFSGRQFSNSRSEMNVSTLELGDSALYLCASSLERASGNYEQYFGPGTRLTVT.

The chain employs TRBV29-1 and TRBJ2-3; 12 bases fit TRBD1. Per germline, CDR1 SQVTM and CDR2 ANQGSEA. V lost 6 bases and J lost 1; bases outside the gene matches: 29. This CDR3 has 23 residues. CDR3 region: CSVVKGQGANLRPKEARTDTQYF. CDR3 DNA sequence: TGCAGCGTCGTAAAGGGACAGGGGGCTAACCTACGCCCTAAGGAGGCACGCACAGATACGCAGTATTTT.

The chain uses TRBV4-1 and TRBJ2-7; 11 bases line up with TRBD1. J gave up 7 bases and V 4 bases, and 9 bases lay outside the gene matches. This CDR3 spans 15 amino acids. Germline V gene data show CDR1 as MGHRA and CDR2 as YSYEKL. Here the CDR3 DNA reads TGCGCCAGCAGCCGAACCGGGACAGGGGGGTGGGAGCAGTACTTC. It is translated as CASSRTGTGGWEQYF.

The CDR3 is CASTFGTSYNEQFF. CDR3 in DNA: TGTGCCAGCACCTTCGGGACATCCTACAATGAGCAGTTCTTC. The chain combines TRBV6-1 with TRBJ2-1; a weak D match, TRBD1 (6 bases). The CDR3 runs to 14 residues. Trimming pared 7 bases from V and 1 base from J, leaving 11 bases between. From germline, CDR1 is MNHNS and CDR2 SASEGT.

The V gene is TRBV4-3, the J gene TRBJ1-5, with 8 bases matching TRBD1. Germline trimming cut 0 bases from V and 2 bases from J; bases unmatched to any gene: 12. CDR1 is LGHNA, CDR2 YSLEER, per germline. CDR3 length: 19 amino acids. The CDR3 region has the DNA TGCGCCAGCAGCCAAGATCTTTTGGGCGACAGGGGCGGCAATCAGCCCCAGCATTTT. It translates to CASSQDLLGDRGGNQPQHF.

V usage is TRBV29-1 and J usage is TRBJ2-3; D is uncertain. This CDR3 comprises 14 residues. Trimming cost V 1 base and J 4 bases, with 12 bases left between them. Germline V gene lookup returns CDR1 SQVTM and CDR2 ANQGSEA. This CDR3 reads CSVEGGAVADTQYF. CDR3 DNA sequence: TGCAGCGTTGAAGGTGGAGCAGTGGCAGATACGCAGTATTTT.

This clone was found once. V usage is TRBV9 and J usage is TRBJ2-2; 10 nucleotides align to TRBD2. The junction had 5 bases not matched to a gene; V was cut back by 0 bases and J by 0 bases. The CDR3 has 18 amino acids. Germline CDR1 is SGDLS and CDR2 is YYNGEE. DNA of the CDR3: TGTGCCAGCAGCGTAGTACCTAGCGGGGGACCGAACACCGGGGAGCTGTTTTTT. This sequence encodes CASSVVPSGGPNTGELFF. The entire variable domain, with the rest obtained from reference TRBV9 and TRBJ2-2, is as follows: DSGVTQTPKHLITATGQRVTLRCSPRSGDLSVYWYQQSLDQGLQFLIQYYNGEERAKGNILERFSAQQFPDLHSELNLSSLELGDSALYFCASSVVPSGGPNTGELFFGEGSRLTVL.

In this sample, this clone turned up a few times. The J gene is TRBJ1-4, the V gene TRBV19; D unresolved. V lost 3 bases, J lost 13 bases, and 12 bases lay in between. Germline V gene lookup returns CDR1 LNHDA and CDR2 SQIVND (reference sequence). The CDR3 consists of 12 residues. Here the CDR3 reads CASSIPGPGLFF. CDR3 DNA sequence: TGTGCCAGTAGTATCCCAGGTCCAGGACTGTTTTTT.

The genes are TRBV5-1 and TRBJ2-7; D unresolved. CDR3 size: 13 residues. With 3 bases removed from V and 3 bases from J, the gap between germline ends came to 10 bases. The germline CDR1 and CDR2 sequences are SGHRS and YFSETQ. The CDR3 reads CASSSETGYEQYF. In nucleotides, the CDR3 is TGCGCCAGCAGCTCAGAGACGGGCTACGAGCAGTACTTC.

The genes are TRBV10-3 and TRBJ2-5, with 9 bases that match TRBD1. J gave up 3 bases and V 2 bases, and 10 bases lay outside the gene matches. The CDR3 contains 17 residues. CDR1 ENHRY and CDR2 SYGVKD come from the germline V gene. CDR3 sequence reads: CAISESQPRDREETQYF. In DNA form, the CDR3 reads TGTGCCATCAGTGAGAGCCAGCCCCGGGACAGGGAAGAGACCCAGTACTTC.

The chain employs TRBV15 and TRBJ1-5, with TRBD1 matching over 7 bases. J lost 0 bases, V lost 1 base, and 9 bases had no gene match. Germline CDR1 is LNHNV and CDR2 is YYDKDF (reference sequence). There are 18 residues in the CDR3. The CDR3 DNA reads as TGTGCCACCAGCAGAGCGCTACAGGGGAGGCCTAGCAATCAGCCCCAGCATTTT. Its translation: CATSRALQGRPSNQPQHF.

The V call is TRBV7-2, the J call TRBJ2-1, with TRBD2 matching 10 bases. The V gene end was trimmed by 7 bases and the J gene end by 9 bases; junction bases not matched to a gene: 9. Germline CDR1 is SGHTA and CDR2 is FQGNSA. CDR3 size: 14 residues. CDR3 nucleotide sequence: TGTGCCAGCAAGTCCCCCGGGACTAGCGCTGAGCAGTTCTTC. Protein sequence: CASKSPGTSAEQFF.

The chain is built from TRBV11-2 and TRBJ1-2, with a possible D match to TRBD1 (5 bases). CDR1 and CDR2 (germline): SGHAT, FQNNGV. V was shortened by 1 base and J by 7 bases, with 16 bases between the two germline ends. The CDR3 extends over 15 amino acids. The DNA of the CDR3 is TGTGCCAGCAGCTTAGTGGGGCAGGGTCGGGCTGGCTACACCTTC. It translates to CASSLVGQGRAGYTF. Full variable domain (rest looked up from reference TRBV11-2 and TRBJ1-2): EAGVAQSPRYKIIEKRQSVAFWCNPISGHATLYWYQQILGQGPKLLIQFQNNGVVDDSQLPKDRFSAERLKGVDSTLKIQPAKLEDSAVYLCASSLVGQGRAGYTFGSGTRLTVV.

The J gene is TRBJ2-5, the V gene TRBV7-2; D may be TRBD2 (6 bases). Germline V CDR1 and CDR2: SGHTA, FQGNSA. The CDR3 sequence is 17 residues long. Trimming took 3 bases from V and 3 from J, leaving 20 bases between them. The CDR3 DNA reads TGTGCCAGCAGCTTCCTCTCCGGGGGTGGGGAGAAAGAGACCCAGTACTTC. Amino acid sequence: CASSFLSGGGEKETQYF.

The chain links TRBV7-9 to TRBJ1-3; D is undetermined. Germline CDR1 is SEHNR and CDR2 is FQNEAQ (reference sequence). This CDR3 has 12 residues. V lost 8 bases to trimming and J lost 8 bases, with 13 bases between them. The CDR3 DNA sequence: TGTGCCAGCGCCTCAGGCGGGGACACCATATATTTT. Amino acid sequence: CASASGGDTIYF.

The chain joins TRBV7-2 to TRBJ2-5; TRBD2 matches at 10 bases. This CDR3 has 18 residues. In germline, CDR1 is SGHTA, CDR2 FQGNSA. V lost 3 bases and J lost 4; bases outside the gene matches: 14. The CDR3 loop is CASSLPQERGGPGETQYF. The CDR3 nucleotides read TGTGCCAGCAGCTTGCCCCAGGAGCGGGGGGGCCCTGGAGAGACCCAGTACTTC.

The V gene is TRBV4-3, the J gene TRBJ2-1; 10 bases are a match to TRBD2. Trimming took 0 bases from V and 3 from J; bases not matched to a gene: 11. CDR3 length equals 19 residues. Germline V gene data show CDR1 as LGHNA and CDR2 as YSLEER. CDR3 sequence reads: CASSQDWGSGRAYYNEQFF. The CDR3 nucleotides are TGCGCCAGCAGCCAAGATTGGGGGAGCGGGAGGGCTTACTACAATGAGCAGTTCTTC.

This clone was seen just once. This chain uses TRBV7-2 with TRBJ1-1; D is possibly TRBD1 (5 bases). Germline CDR1 is SGHTA and CDR2 is FQGNSA. This CDR3 has 14 residues. V shed 6 bases and J shed 0 bases, with 11 bases lying between them. Here the CDR3 reads CASRGEGLNTEAFF. DNA for the CDR3: TGTGCCAGCAGGGGGGAGGGCTTGAACACTGAAGCTTTCTTT.